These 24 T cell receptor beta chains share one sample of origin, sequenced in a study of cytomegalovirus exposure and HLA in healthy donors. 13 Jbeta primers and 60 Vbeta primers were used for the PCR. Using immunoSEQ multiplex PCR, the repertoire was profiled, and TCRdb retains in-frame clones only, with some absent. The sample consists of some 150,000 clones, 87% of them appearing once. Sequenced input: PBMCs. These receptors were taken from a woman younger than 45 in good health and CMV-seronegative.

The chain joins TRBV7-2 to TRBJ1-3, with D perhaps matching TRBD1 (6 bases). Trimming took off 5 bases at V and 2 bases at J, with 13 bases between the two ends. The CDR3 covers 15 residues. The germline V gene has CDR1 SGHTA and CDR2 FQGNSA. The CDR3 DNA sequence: TGTGCCAGCAGCATCTCTACAGGGACTGGAAACACCATATATTTT. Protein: CASSISTGTGNTIYF.

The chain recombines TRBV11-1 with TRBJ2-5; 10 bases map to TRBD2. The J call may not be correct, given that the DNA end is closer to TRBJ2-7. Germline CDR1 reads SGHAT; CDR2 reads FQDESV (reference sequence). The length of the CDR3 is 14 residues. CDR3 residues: CASSRTSGEYEQYF. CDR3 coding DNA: TGTGCCAGCAGTCGAACTAGCGGGGAATACGAGCAGTACTTC.

This chain's CDR3 is CASSASYEQYF. As DNA, the CDR3 is TGCGCCAGCAGTGCATCCTACGAGCAGTACTTC. This chain connects TRBV10-1 to TRBJ2-5; D ambiguous. The last part of the DNA fits TRBJ2-7 better; the J call may be wrong. This CDR3 is 11 amino acids long. Germline V CDR1 and CDR2: WNHNN, SYGVQD (reference sequence).

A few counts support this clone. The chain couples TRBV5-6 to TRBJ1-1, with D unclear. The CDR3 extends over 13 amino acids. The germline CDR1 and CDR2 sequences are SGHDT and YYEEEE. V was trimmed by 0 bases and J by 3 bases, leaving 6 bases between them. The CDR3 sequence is CASSLDSYTEAFF. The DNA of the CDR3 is TGTGCCAGCAGCTTGGACTCATACACTGAAGCTTTCTTT.

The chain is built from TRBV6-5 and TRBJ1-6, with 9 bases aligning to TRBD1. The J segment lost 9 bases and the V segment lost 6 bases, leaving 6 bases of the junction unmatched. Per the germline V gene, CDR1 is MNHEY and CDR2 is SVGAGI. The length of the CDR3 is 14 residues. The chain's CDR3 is CASSRTGVLSPLHF. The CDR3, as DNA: TGTGCCAGCAGCCGGACAGGGGTCCTTTCACCCCTCCACTTT.

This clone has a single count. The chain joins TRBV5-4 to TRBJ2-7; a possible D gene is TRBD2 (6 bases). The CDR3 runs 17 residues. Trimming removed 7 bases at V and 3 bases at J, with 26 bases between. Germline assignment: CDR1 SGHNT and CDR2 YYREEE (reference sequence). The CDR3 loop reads CASAYGRGERLFYEQYF. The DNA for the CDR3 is TGTGCCAGCGCGTACGGGAGAGGCGAGCGACTTTTCTACGAGCAGTACTTC. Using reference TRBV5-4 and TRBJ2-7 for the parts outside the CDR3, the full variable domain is ETGVTQSPTHLIKTRGQQVTLRCSSQSGHNTVSWYQQALGQGPQFIFQYYREEENGRGNFPPRFSGLQFPNYSSELNVNALELDDSALYLCASAYGRGERLFYEQYFGPGTRLTVT.

For the CDR3, the DNA is TGCAGTCCGGGGGGACAAGAGACCCAGTACTTC. It is translated as CSPGGQETQYF. This sequence joins TRBV20-1 and TRBJ2-5, with TRBD2 matching over 7 bases. V was pared by 8 bases and J by 2 bases, with 2 bases of the junction left unmatched. The germline CDR1 and CDR2 sequences are DFQATT and SNEGSKA (reference sequence). The CDR3 contains 11 residues.

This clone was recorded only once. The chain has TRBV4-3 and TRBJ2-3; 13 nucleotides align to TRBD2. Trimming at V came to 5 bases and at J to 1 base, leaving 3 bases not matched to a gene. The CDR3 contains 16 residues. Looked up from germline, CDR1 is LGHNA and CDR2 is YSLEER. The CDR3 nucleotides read TGCGCCAGCAGCGCCGGGACTAGCGGGGGCACAGATACGCAGTATTTT. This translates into CASSAGTSGGTDTQYF.

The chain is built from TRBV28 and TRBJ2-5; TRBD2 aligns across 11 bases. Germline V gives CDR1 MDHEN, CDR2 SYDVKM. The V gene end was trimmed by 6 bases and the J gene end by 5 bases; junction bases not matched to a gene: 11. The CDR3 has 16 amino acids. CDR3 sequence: CASSLFSGRAQETQYF. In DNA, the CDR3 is TGTGCCAGCAGCCTCTTTAGCGGGAGGGCCCAGGAGACCCAGTACTTC.

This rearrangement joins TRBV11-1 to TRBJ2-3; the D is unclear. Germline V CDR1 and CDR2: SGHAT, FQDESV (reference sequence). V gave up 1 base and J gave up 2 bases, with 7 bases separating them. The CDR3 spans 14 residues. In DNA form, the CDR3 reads TGTGCCAGCAGCTTAGGCGGTCCCACAGATACGCAGTATTTT. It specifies CASSLGGPTDTQYF.

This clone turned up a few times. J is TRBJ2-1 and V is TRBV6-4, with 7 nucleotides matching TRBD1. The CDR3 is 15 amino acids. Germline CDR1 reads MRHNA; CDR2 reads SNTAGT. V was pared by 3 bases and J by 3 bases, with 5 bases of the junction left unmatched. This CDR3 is CASSEDRGLYNEQFF. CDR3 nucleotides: TGTGCCAGCAGTGAAGATAGGGGGCTCTACAATGAGCAGTTCTTC.

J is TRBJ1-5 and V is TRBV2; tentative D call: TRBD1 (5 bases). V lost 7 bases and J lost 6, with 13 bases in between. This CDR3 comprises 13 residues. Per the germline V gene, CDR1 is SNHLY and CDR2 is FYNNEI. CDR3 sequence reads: CASTGGLSQPQHF. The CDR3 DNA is TGTGCCAGCACGGGGGGTTTGAGTCAGCCCCAGCATTTT. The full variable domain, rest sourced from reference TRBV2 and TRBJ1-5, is EPEVTQTPSHQVTQMGQEVILRCVPISNHLYFYWYRQILGQKVEFLVSFYNNEISEKSEIFDDQFSVERPDGSNFTLKIRSTKLEDSAMYFCASTGGLSQPQHFGDGTRLSIL.

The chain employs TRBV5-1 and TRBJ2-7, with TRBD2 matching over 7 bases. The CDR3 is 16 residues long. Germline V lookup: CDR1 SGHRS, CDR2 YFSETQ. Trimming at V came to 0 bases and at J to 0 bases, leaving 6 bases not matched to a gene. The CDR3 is CASSLGSSGPSYEQYF. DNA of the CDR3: TGCGCCAGCAGCTTGGGCTCTAGCGGCCCCTCCTACGAGCAGTACTTC.

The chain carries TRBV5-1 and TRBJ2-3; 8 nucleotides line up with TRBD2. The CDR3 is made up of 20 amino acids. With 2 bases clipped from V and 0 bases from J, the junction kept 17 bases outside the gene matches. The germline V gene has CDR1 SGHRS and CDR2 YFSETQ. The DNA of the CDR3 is TGCGCCAGCAGCTTCGGAATAGCGGGGTTACCGTCGTCTAGCACAGATACGCAGTATTTT. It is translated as CASSFGIAGLPSSSTDTQYF.

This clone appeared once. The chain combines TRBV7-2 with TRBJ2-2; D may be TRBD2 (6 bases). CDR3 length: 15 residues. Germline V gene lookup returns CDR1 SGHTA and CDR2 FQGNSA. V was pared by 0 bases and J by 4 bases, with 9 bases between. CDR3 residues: CASSLAGGGTGELFF. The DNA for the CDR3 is TGTGCCAGCAGCTTAGCGGGGGGAGGCACCGGGGAGCTGTTTTTT.

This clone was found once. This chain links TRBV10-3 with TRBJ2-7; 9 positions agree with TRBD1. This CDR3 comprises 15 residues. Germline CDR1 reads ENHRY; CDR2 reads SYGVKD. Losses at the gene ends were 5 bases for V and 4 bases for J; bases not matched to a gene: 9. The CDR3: CAISFTPTGGYEQYF. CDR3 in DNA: TGTGCCATCAGTTTTACCCCGACAGGGGGGTACGAGCAGTACTTC.

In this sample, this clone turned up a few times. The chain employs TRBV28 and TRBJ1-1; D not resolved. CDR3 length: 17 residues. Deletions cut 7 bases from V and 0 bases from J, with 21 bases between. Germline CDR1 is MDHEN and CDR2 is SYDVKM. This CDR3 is CASTRRETIIMNTEAFF. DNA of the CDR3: TGTGCCAGCACGCGGAGGGAAACTATTATAATGAACACTGAAGCTTTCTTT.

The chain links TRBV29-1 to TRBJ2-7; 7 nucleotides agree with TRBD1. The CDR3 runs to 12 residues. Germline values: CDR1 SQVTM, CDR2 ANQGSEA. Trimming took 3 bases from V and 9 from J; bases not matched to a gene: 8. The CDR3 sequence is CSVDRGRLGQYV. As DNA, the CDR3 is TGCAGCGTTGATAGGGGGCGCTTGGGGCAGTACGTC.

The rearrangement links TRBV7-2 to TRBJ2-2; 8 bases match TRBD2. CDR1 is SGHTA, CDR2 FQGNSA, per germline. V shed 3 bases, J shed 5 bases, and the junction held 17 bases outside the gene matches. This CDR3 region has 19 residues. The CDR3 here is CASSLRQGRSLAGTGELFF. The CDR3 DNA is TGTGCCAGCAGCTTGAGGCAGGGGAGGTCCTTAGCGGGAACCGGGGAGCTGTTTTTT.

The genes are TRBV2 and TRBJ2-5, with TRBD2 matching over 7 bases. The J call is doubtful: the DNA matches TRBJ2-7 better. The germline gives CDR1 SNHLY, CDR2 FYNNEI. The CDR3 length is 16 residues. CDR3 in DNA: TGTGCCAGCAGGCCGGGGGGAGGTCAGGGCACCTACGAGCAGTACTTC. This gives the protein CASRPGGGQGTYEQYF.

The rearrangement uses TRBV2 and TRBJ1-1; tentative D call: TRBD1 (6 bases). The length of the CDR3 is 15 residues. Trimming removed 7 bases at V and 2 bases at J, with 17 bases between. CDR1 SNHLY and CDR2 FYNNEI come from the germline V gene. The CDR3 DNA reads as TGTGCCAGCACGCCTCAGACAGGTGTCAACACTGAAGCTTTCTTT. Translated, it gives CASTPQTGVNTEAFF.

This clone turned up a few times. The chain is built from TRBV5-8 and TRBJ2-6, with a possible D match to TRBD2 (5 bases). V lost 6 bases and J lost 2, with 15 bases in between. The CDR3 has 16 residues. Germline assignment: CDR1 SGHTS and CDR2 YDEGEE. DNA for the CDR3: TGTGCCAGCACCCACCGAATGGGAGCTGGGGCCAACGTCCTGACTTTC. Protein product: CASTHRMGAGANVLTF.

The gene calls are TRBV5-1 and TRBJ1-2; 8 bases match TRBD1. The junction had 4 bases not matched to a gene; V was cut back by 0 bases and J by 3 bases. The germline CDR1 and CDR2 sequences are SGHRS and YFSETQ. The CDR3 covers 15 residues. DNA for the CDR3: TGCGCCAGCAGCTTGGGGGGGACAGGCGACTATGGCTACACCTTC. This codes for CASSLGGTGDYGYTF. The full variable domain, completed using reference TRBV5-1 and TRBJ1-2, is KAGVTQTPRYLIKTRGQQVTLSCSPISGHRSVSWYQQTPGQGLQFLFEYFSETQRNKGNFPGRFSGRQFSNSRSEMNVSTLELGDSALYLCASSLGGTGDYGYTFGSGTRLTVV.

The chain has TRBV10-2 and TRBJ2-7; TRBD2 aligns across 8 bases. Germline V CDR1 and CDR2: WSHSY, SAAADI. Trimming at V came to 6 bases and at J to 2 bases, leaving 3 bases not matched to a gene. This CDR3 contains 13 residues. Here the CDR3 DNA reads TGCGCCAGCAGAGCGGGAGCAGCCTACGAGCAGTACTTC. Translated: CASRAGAAYEQYF.